The clone carrying this TCR beta chain was recorded a few times. This sample stems from a study of blood T cells in healthy people across ages. PCR was performed a second time for roughly 7 to 12 cycles using a sample-barcoded 5' primer and a J-beta primer mix. One entry per CDR3 protein, called by TCRdb with MiXCR from the 5' RACE reads. The table records around 700,000 distinct CDR3 sequences, just under 25% of them present only once. These data also featured in a second study, about T cells of mothers and their children.

Sequenced sample: blood. The source of this sequence is a boy younger than 18 in good health.

DNA of the CDR3: TGTGCCAGCAGTTGGACCAAGGACGAGCAGTACTTC. Encoded protein: CASSWTKDEQYF. The chain uses TRBV28 and TRBJ2-5; D gene uncertain. The J call is doubtful: the DNA matches TRBJ2-7 better. This CDR3 region has 12 residues. The germline gives CDR1 MDHEN, CDR2 SYDVKM.